These 24 T cell receptor beta chains originate from one sample sequenced in a study of cytomegalovirus exposure and HLA in healthy donors. PCR used 60 Vbeta primers and 13 Jbeta primers. Using immunoSEQ multiplex PCR, the repertoire was profiled, and TCRdb retains in-frame clones only, with some absent. Here the sample table reports some 130,000 clones. Sequencing input: PBMCs. All receptors come from a middle-aged woman in good health and CMV-seropositive.

J is TRBJ2-1 and V is TRBV19, with 8 bases that match TRBD2. Per the germline V gene, CDR1 is LNHDA and CDR2 is SQIVND (reference sequence). With V trimmed by 7 bases and J by 9 bases, 8 bases remained unmatched. The length of the CDR3 is 13 residues. The CDR3 DNA is TGTGCCAGTACCGGGGGGGGAGAAGGTGAGCAGTTCTTC. This gives the protein CASTGGGEGEQFF.

The rearrangement uses TRBV9 and TRBJ2-3; D may be TRBD2 (5 bases). The germline V gene encodes CDR1 SGDLS and CDR2 YYNGEE. With 3 bases removed from V and 2 bases from J, the gap between germline ends came to 19 bases. The CDR3 extends over 17 amino acids. CDR3: CASSARVGAEDTDTQYF. For the CDR3, the DNA is TGTGCCAGCAGCGCCCGGGTTGGAGCGGAGGACACAGATACGCAGTATTTT.

The rearrangement links TRBV2 to TRBJ1-1; unclear D gene. Trimming took 4 bases from V and 0 from J, leaving 12 bases between them. The CDR3 has 15 residues. The germline CDR1 and CDR2 sequences are SNHLY and FYNNEI. CDR3 nucleotide sequence: TGTGCCAGCAGTGCAATTCTCGGGGTGAACACTGAAGCTTTCTTT. This codes for CASSAILGVNTEAFF. Full variable domain (rest looked up from reference TRBV2 and TRBJ1-1): EPEVTQTPSHQVTQMGQEVILRCVPISNHLYFYWYRQILGQKVEFLVSFYNNEISEKSEIFDDQFSVERPDGSNFTLKIRSTKLEDSAMYFCASSAILGVNTEAFFGQGTRLTVV.

This chain connects TRBV28 to TRBJ2-5; D remains ambiguous. Germline V CDR1 and CDR2: MDHEN, SYDVKM. The CDR3 is 10 residues long. Trimming took off 8 bases at V and 5 bases at J, with 6 bases between the two ends. DNA for the CDR3: TGTGCCAGCTTTCGGGAGACCCAGTACTTC. This sequence encodes CASFRETQYF.

This rearrangement joins TRBV30 to TRBJ2-7; the match to TRBD1 covers 7 bases. V lost 0 bases and J lost 3; bases outside the gene matches: 5. The CDR3 is 14 amino acids. CDR1 and CDR2 from the germline V gene are GTSNPN and SVGIG (reference sequence). CDR3 sequence reads: CAWSVPGQYYEQYF. The CDR3 DNA reads as TGTGCCTGGAGTGTGCCGGGACAGTACTACGAGCAGTACTTC.

The chain couples TRBV5-1 to TRBJ2-6; 10 bases match TRBD1. CDR3 length equals 16 residues. CDR1 is SGHRS and CDR2 is YFSETQ in the germline V gene. Germline trimming cut 3 bases from V and 0 bases from J; bases unmatched to any gene: 0. CDR3 region: CASSWTGGSGANVLTF. The CDR3, as DNA: TGCGCCAGCAGCTGGACAGGGGGCTCTGGGGCCAACGTCCTGACTTTC. Based on the CDR3 plus reference TRBV5-1 and TRBJ2-6, the full variable domain is KAGVTQTPRYLIKTRGQQVTLSCSPISGHRSVSWYQQTPGQGLQFLFEYFSETQRNKGNFPGRFSGRQFSNSRSEMNVSTLELGDSALYLCASSWTGGSGANVLTFGAGSRLTVL.

The rearrangement joins TRBV29-1 to TRBJ2-7, with TRBD1 matching 7 bases. Germline V gene data show CDR1 as SQVTM and CDR2 as ANQGSEA. The J segment lost 5 bases and the V segment lost 7 bases, leaving 14 bases of the junction unmatched. The CDR3 covers 14 residues. DNA for the CDR3: TGCAGCGCCGCCGACAGGGAGTACTTGGACGAGCAGTACTTC. It specifies CSAADREYLDEQYF.

The chain carries TRBV6-5 and TRBJ1-2, with a possible D match to TRBD1 (6 bases). Germline values: CDR1 MNHEY, CDR2 SVGAGI. This CDR3 is 13 amino acids long. Trimming removed 6 bases from V and 6 bases from J, with 14 bases in between. CDR3 sequence reads: CASSRTGGHGYTF. The DNA for the CDR3 is TGTGCCAGCAGCCGGACGGGGGGCCATGGCTACACCTTC.

This sequence joins TRBV19 and TRBJ2-3, with 9 bases matching TRBD1. Germline V gene data show CDR1 as LNHDA and CDR2 as SQIVND (reference sequence). This CDR3 is built from 15 residues. Trimming took 3 bases from V and 3 from J; bases not matched to a gene: 4. Here the CDR3 DNA reads TGTGCCAGTAGTATGGACAGGGGACTAACAGATACGCAGTATTTT. It encodes CASSMDRGLTDTQYF.

This chain uses TRBV7-3 with TRBJ2-1; 11 bases fit TRBD2. CDR1 is SGHTA, CDR2 FQGTGA, per germline. The trim removed 3 bases at V and 9 bases at J, leaving 1 base unmatched. The length of the CDR3 is 13 residues. Here the CDR3 DNA reads TGTGCCAGCAGCTTTAGCGGGAGGGCTGAGCAGTTCTTC. Protein product: CASSFSGRAEQFF.

V is TRBV6-1 and J is TRBJ1-5; tentative D call: TRBD1 (5 bases). Germline CDR1 and CDR2: MNHNS and SASEGT. The ends were cut back, 0 bases at V and 0 bases at J, with 12 bases in the middle. The CDR3 totals 17 residues. The CDR3: CASSEAGGGISNQPQHF. The DNA for the CDR3 is TGTGCCAGCAGTGAAGCGGGGGGGGGAATTAGCAATCAGCCCCAGCATTTT.

The chain uses TRBV6-1 and TRBJ2-3; possible D gene TRBD2, 5 bases. Trimming shortened V by 11 bases and J by 4 bases, and 22 bases separated the two germline ends. CDR1 and CDR2 from the germline V gene are MNHNS and SASEGT. The CDR3 is 15 residues long. The CDR3 DNA sequence: TGTGCCGGAATCCTAGCATCCGGGCCTGCAGATACGCAGTATTTT. This gives the protein CAGILASGPADTQYF.

V is TRBV6-5 and J is TRBJ2-3, with D maybe TRBD2 (5 bases). This CDR3 region has 14 residues. Germline assignment: CDR1 MNHEY and CDR2 SVGAGI. V lost 6 bases and J lost 3, with 13 bases in between. This chain's CDR3 is CASSIARVTDTQYF. CDR3 nucleotides: TGTGCCAGCAGCATAGCGCGGGTTACAGATACGCAGTATTTT.

The rearrangement joins TRBV5-4 to TRBJ2-5; 7 bases map to TRBD2. V trimming: 4 bases; J trimming: 1 base; junction bases outside the gene matches: 4. The CDR3 has 14 residues. Germline CDR1 reads SGHNT; CDR2 reads YYREEE (reference sequence). CDR3 sequence: CASSTLAAQETQYF. The CDR3 bases are TGTGCCAGCAGCACTCTAGCGGCCCAAGAGACCCAGTACTTC.

The chain employs TRBV2 and TRBJ2-1; TRBD2 aligns across 8 bases. The CDR3 length is 14 residues. Unmatched junction bases numbered 0, after V lost 1 base and J lost 4 bases. Looked up from germline, CDR1 is SNHLY and CDR2 is FYNNEI. The DNA of the CDR3 is TGTGCCAGCAGTGAAGAGCGGGAGTACAATGAGCAGTTCTTC. As protein: CASSEEREYNEQFF.

The rearrangement links TRBV19 to TRBJ1-5, with a tentative D call TRBD1 (5 bases). Germline V lookup: CDR1 LNHDA, CDR2 SQIVND (reference sequence). V lost 2 bases and J lost 4, with 15 bases in between. The CDR3 covers 16 residues. The DNA for the CDR3 is TGTGCCAGTAGTATACAGGGCCAAGCCGGGAATCAGCCCCAGCATTTT. Residues: CASSIQGQAGNQPQHF.

The chain carries TRBV11-1 and TRBJ2-5, with D perhaps matching TRBD1 (6 bases). Trimming stripped 4 bases from V and 4 bases from J, with 13 bases between. This CDR3 comprises 14 residues. The V gene's germline CDR1 is SGHAT and CDR2 FQDESV (reference sequence). The CDR3 coding sequence is TGTGCCAGCAGCTGGGGAACAGGGCCAGAGACCCAGTACTTC. Amino acids: CASSWGTGPETQYF.

V usage is TRBV29-1 and J usage is TRBJ2-7, with TRBD2 as a possible D gene (6 bases). Germline V CDR1 and CDR2: SQVTM, ANQGSEA. This CDR3 region has 15 residues. Trimming left V 3 bases short and J 1 base short, with 16 bases between. The CDR3 coding sequence is TGCAGCGTTGAGATCCCGGGAGAGACGTCCTACGAGCAGTACTTC. As protein: CSVEIPGETSYEQYF.

The chain links TRBV28 to TRBJ2-7, with D possibly matching TRBD2 (5 bases). The germline V gene encodes CDR1 MDHEN and CDR2 SYDVKM. V was cut by 5 bases and J by 3 bases, with 14 bases left in between. This CDR3 has 14 residues. CDR3 sequence: CASSPPREIYEQYF. CDR3 in DNA: TGTGCCAGCAGTCCCCCGAGGGAGATCTACGAGCAGTACTTC.

The CDR3 DNA reads TGTGCCAGCAGTGACTCAGCGGGAGGGCCCTACAATGAGCAGTTCTTC. Encoded protein: CASSDSAGGPYNEQFF. V and J are TRBV2 and TRBJ2-1; 10 nucleotides align to TRBD2. CDR3 size: 16 residues. The germline gives CDR1 SNHLY, CDR2 FYNNEI. J was trimmed by 2 bases and V by 3 bases; bases with no gene match: 4. Full variable domain (missing parts from reference TRBV2 and TRBJ2-1): EPEVTQTPSHQVTQMGQEVILRCVPISNHLYFYWYRQILGQKVEFLVSFYNNEISEKSEIFDDQFSVERPDGSNFTLKIRSTKLEDSAMYFCASSDSAGGPYNEQFFGPGTRLTVL.

The chain is built from TRBV6-1 and TRBJ1-5, with D tentatively TRBD1 (6 bases). Trimming shortened V by 8 bases and J by 3 bases, and 11 bases separated the two germline ends. The CDR3 covers 13 residues. Germline V gene lookup returns CDR1 MNHNS and CDR2 SASEGT. CDR3 amino acids: CASRTAPNQPQHF. CDR3 nucleotides: TGTGCCAGCCGGACAGCCCCCAATCAGCCCCAGCATTTT.

The V call is TRBV6-5, the J call TRBJ2-5; weak D call: TRBD2 (6 bases). The DNA end favors TRBJ2-7, so the J call may be wrong. From germline, CDR1 is MNHEY and CDR2 SVGAGI. The CDR3 length is 13 residues. In DNA, the CDR3 is TGTGCCAGCAGCGGGACTGGGGCTCGCGAGCAGTACTTC. Encoded protein: CASSGTGAREQYF.

This chain connects TRBV5-4 to TRBJ2-1; 13 positions agree with TRBD2. With V trimmed by 0 bases and J by 4 bases, 4 bases remained unmatched. From germline, CDR1 is SGHNT and CDR2 YYREEE (reference sequence). The CDR3 totals 17 residues. The CDR3 sequence: CASSLGTSGSRYNEQFF. DNA for the CDR3: TGTGCCAGCAGCTTGGGGACTAGCGGGAGTAGGTACAATGAGCAGTTCTTC.

The rearrangement links TRBV19 to TRBJ2-7; the D gene is possibly TRBD1 (5 bases). This CDR3 spans 14 amino acids. CDR1 and CDR2 (germline): LNHDA, SQIVND (reference sequence). V was cut by 3 bases and J by 1 base, with 10 bases left in between. CDR3 region: CASSIIGASYEQYF. The CDR3 DNA is TGTGCCAGTAGTATTATAGGGGCATCCTACGAGCAGTACTTC.